The rows below give T cell receptor beta chains drawn from one sample of a study of T-cell memory formation after mild COVID-19. Each CDR3 protein gets one entry after TCRdb re-called the 5' RACE reads with MiXCR. The sample has 280,000 or so distinct CDR3 sequences, less than 9.5% seen once; the top ten hold under 25%. The specimen was PBMCs or a T cell subset sorted from them (not recorded which). These receptors were taken from a man between 18 and 29 years old who had mild COVID-19 (a few samples of this study predate the infection). Cell type and time point are not known. Both conserved end residues are part of each CDR3. A D gene is named only where the DNA matches it firmly. Clone sizes are given selectively: once, few, many, or a class where the clone is expanded.

j_call | v_call | d_call | clone_size | cdr3_nt | cdr3_aa
TRBJ2-1 | TRBV5-1 | NA | many | TGCGCCAGCAGTGGGGGAGCGCCCTCCTACAATGAGCAGTTCTTC | CASSGGAPSYNEQFF
TRBJ2-1 | TRBV5-1 | TRBD2 | NA | TGCGCCAGCTCCTCCAAGGCGGGGGGAATAGATGAGCAGTTCTTC | CASSSKAGGIDEQFF
TRBJ1-4 | TRBV28 | NA | NA | TGTGCCAGCAGCCCTGGGGCACAGCCCAATGAAAAACTGTTTTTT | CASSPGAQPNEKLFF
TRBJ2-1 | TRBV4-3 | TRBD1 | many | TGCGCCAGCAGCCAAGATTATCACAGGGGATTCCTCCGGTCCTACAATGAGCAGTTCTTC | CASSQDYHRGFLRSYNEQFF
TRBJ1-1 | TRBV6-5 | TRBD1 | many | TGTGCCAGCAGTTACCGAGGGGGCATAGGGACTGAAGCTTTCTTT | CASSYRGGIGTEAFF
TRBJ2-5 | TRBV18 | TRBD2 | few | TGTGCCAGCTCACCACAGCGGGGGGGCCGGGAGACCCAGTACTTC | CASSPQRGGRETQYF
TRBJ1-2 | TRBV20-1 | NA | many | TGCAGTGCTAGAGATGGCTACACCTTC | CSARDGYTF
TRBJ2-1 | TRBV27 | TRBD1 | many | TGTGCCAGCAGTGCGGGACAGGGTAGGTCGAATGAGCAGTTCTTC | CASSAGQGRSNEQFF
TRBJ2-3 | TRBV6-5 | TRBD2 | few | TGTGCCAGCAGCTGGGGACTAGCGGGGGGCCCCACAGATACGCAGTATTTT | CASSWGLAGGPTDTQYF
TRBJ2-1 | TRBV5-1 | TRBD2 | many | TGCGCCAGCAGCTTAAGCGGGGGGGCAATCTACAATGAGCAGTTCTTC | CASSLSGGAIYNEQFF
TRBJ1-1 | TRBV4-1 | NA | NA | TGCGCCAGCAGTACCGGGCCCATGAACACTGAAGCTTTCTTT | CASSTGPMNTEAFF
TRBJ2-5 | TRBV4-3 | NA | many | TGCGCCAGCAGTGGCAAGATCAGCCCGCTCCAAGAGACCCAGTACTTC | CASSGKISPLQETQYF
TRBJ1-2 | TRBV7-8 | NA | NA | TGTGCCAGCAGCTTAGGGCCCGCGGGGGCGCCTGGCTACACCTTC | CASSLGPAGAPGYTF
TRBJ2-1 | TRBV5-1 | TRBD2 | many | TGCGCCAGCAGCTCCCGCCCAGCGGGGGGGATCAACAATGAGCAGTTCTTC | CASSSRPAGGINNEQFF
TRBJ1-1 | TRBV5-1 | NA | NA | TGCGCCAGCAGCTTGGCCGTGAGGAACACTGAAGCTTTCTTT | CASSLAVRNTEAFF
TRBJ2-2 | TRBV5-6 | NA | NA | TGTGCCAGCAGCTTTGAGGCGGCCGGGGAGCTGTTTTTT | CASSFEAAGELFF
TRBJ2-7 | TRBV20-1 | NA | many | TGCAGTGCTAGGGACGGTCTCTACGAGCAGTACTTC | CSARDGLYEQYF
TRBJ1-4 | TRBV13 | NA | NA | TGTGCCAGCACCCTGAGGGGGGCGGCAGGGGCGTTGAGGGAACTGTTTTTT | CASTLRGAAGALRELFF
TRBJ1-1 | TRBV7-9 | TRBD1 | few | TGTGCCAGCAGAAGGGAAGGGACAGTGAACACTGAAGCTTTCTTT | CASRREGTVNTEAFF
TRBJ2-3 | TRBV20-1 | NA | NA | TGCAGTGCTATCAGGGGCCCAGATACGCAGTATTTT | CSAIRGPDTQYF
TRBJ1-6 | TRBV3-1 | NA | few | TGTGCCAGCAGCCAATTGTATGGACCTCCACCCCTCCACTTT | CASSQLYGPPPLHF
TRBJ2-1 | TRBV6-5 | NA | NA | TGTGCCAGCAGTTCGGACTTAGCTAGCTCCTACAATGAGCAGTTCTTC | CASSSDLASSYNEQFF
TRBJ2-3 | TRBV18 | NA | NA | TGTGCCAGCTCACCTCGCGTAACAGATACGCAGTATTTT | CASSPRVTDTQYF
TRBJ2-1 | TRBV9 | NA | NA | TGTGCCAGCAGCACCGGGACACTATACAATGAGCAGTTCTTC | CASSTGTLYNEQFF
TRBJ2-5 | TRBV7-2 | NA | many | TGTGCCAGCAGCCCGGGCAGGGGACGAGAGACCCAGTACTTC | CASSPGRGRETQYF
TRBJ1-2 | TRBV29-1 | NA | few | TGCAGCGTTCGCAGAACGCCAGGGGTTCCTTATGGCTACACCTTC | CSVRRTPGVPYGYTF
TRBJ1-1 | TRBV11-1 | NA | NA | TGTGCCAGCAGCCTCCGGTGGAGTGAAGCTTTCTTT | CASSLRWSEAFF
TRBJ2-3 | TRBV24-1 | NA | few | TGTGCCACCAGTAGTGGGAGTTCGACAGATACGCAGTATTTT | CATSSGSSTDTQYF
TRBJ1-5 | TRBV6-5 | NA | NA | TGTGCCAGCAGGACCGGATATCAGCCCCAGCATTTT | CASRTGYQPQHF
TRBJ2-1 | TRBV6-2/TRBV6-3 | NA | few | TGTGCCAGCTCCGGTCGAGGGGCAAGCTCCTACAATGAGCAGTTCTTC | CASSGRGASSYNEQFF
TRBJ2-5 | TRBV7-7 | TRBD2 | NA | TGTGCCAGCAGCAGAGGGGCGGGGACTAGCGGAGAGACCCAGTACTTC | CASSRGAGTSGETQYF
TRBJ1-2 | TRBV7-8 | TRBD1 | NA | TGTGCCAGCAGCGCAGGACAGGGTTCAGAGGGCTACACCTTC | CASSAGQGSEGYTF
TRBJ2-7 | TRBV20-1 | NA | many | TGCAGTGCTCGGGGTCCCGGGGAGCAGTACTTC | CSARGPGEQYF
TRBJ2-1 | TRBV20-1 | NA | NA | TGCAGTGCTAGAACATATTTCAATGAGCAGTTCTTC | CSARTYFNEQFF
TRBJ2-3 | TRBV6-4 | NA | NA | TGTGCCAGCAGCGCAGGGAGGAGCACAGATACGCAGTATTTT | CASSAGRSTDTQYF
TRBJ2-3 | TRBV9 | TRBD2 | few | TGTGCCAGCAGCTCTCCCTCAAGTATACTAGCGGGGGGGCATGGTGATACGCAGTATTTT | CASSSPSSILAGGHGDTQYF
TRBJ2-3 | TRBV7-9 | TRBD1 | NA | TGTGCCAGCAGCTTAGGTCGGGACAGTCCTCCCCATTTT | CASSLGRDSPPHF
TRBJ1-6 | TRBV7-2 | NA | NA | TGTGCCAGCAGTCCCCACCTCCTAGGTTCTAATTCACCCCTCCACTTT | CASSPHLLGSNSPLHF
TRBJ2-3 | TRBV7-8 | NA | NA | TGTGCCAGCAGCCGTAAGGGAGGGGGCCACGCCACAGATACGCAGTATTTT | CASSRKGGGHATDTQYF
TRBJ2-5 | TRBV20-1 | NA | few | TGCAGTGTCCTACGAGGGGGAAAAGAGACCCAGTACTTC | CSVLRGGKETQYF
TRBJ2-1 | TRBV27 | NA | many | TGTGCCAGCAGTTTTCAGGCCGGAACCTACAATGAGCAGTTCTTC | CASSFQAGTYNEQFF
TRBJ2-1 | TRBV19 | NA | few | TGTGCCAGTAGCCTCTTAACTAGCCGCCATGAGCAGTTCTTC | CASSLLTSRHEQFF
TRBJ1-5 | TRBV20-1 | TRBD1 | NA | TGCAGTGCTAGGCCCGGACAGGGATATCAGCCCCAGCATTTT | CSARPGQGYQPQHF
TRBJ2-5 | TRBV18 | NA | NA | TGTTCCAGCTCACTGCTTATTGCTGAGGACCAGTACTTC | CSSSLLIAEDQYF
TRBJ2-3 | TRBV12-3/TRBV12-4 | NA | few | TGTGCCAGCAGTTTAGCCGGGATACCCACAGATACGCAGTATTTT | CASSLAGIPTDTQYF
TRBJ1-1 | TRBV2 | TRBD1 | NA | TGTGCCAGCAGTTTGGGACAGATAAACACTGAAGCTTTCTTT | CASSLGQINTEAFF
TRBJ2-6 | TRBV7-6 | NA | few | TGTGCCAGCAGCCCCTTAACGGTCCCTGGGGCCAACGTCCTGACTTTC | CASSPLTVPGANVLTF
TRBJ2-4 | TRBV20-1 | NA | NA | TGCAGTGCTAGAGACACGGGCGAGGGGCTAATAGCCAAAAACATTCAGTACTTC | CSARDTGEGLIAKNIQYF
TRBJ2-1 | TRBV3-1 | NA | NA | TGTGCCAGCAGCCAAAACGGGGTAAACAATGAGCAGTTCTTC | CASSQNGVNNEQFF
TRBJ2-3 | TRBV28 | TRBD2 | few | TGTGCCAGCAGACCGATGACTAGCGGGAGCACAGATACGCAGTATTTT | CASRPMTSGSTDTQYF
TRBJ2-3 | TRBV20-1 | TRBD2 | NA | TGCAGTGCTAGATGGAGTAGCGGGGGCCCGAATACGCAGTATTTT | CSARWSSGGPNTQYF
TRBJ2-5 | TRBV5-1 | TRBD2 | many | TGCGCCAGCAGCCTCGGGACTAGTGTGGAGACCCAGTACTTC | CASSLGTSVETQYF
TRBJ1-2 | TRBV7-9 | NA | NA | TGTGCCAGCAGCTTAGAGCGCCAGGGGCTCTATGGCTACACCTTC | CASSLERQGLYGYTF
TRBJ2-4 | TRBV4-3 | NA | NA | TGCGCCAGCAGCCAAGAACCCAAAAACATTCAGTACTTC | CASSQEPKNIQYF
TRBJ2-2 | TRBV6-6 | TRBD2 | NA | TGTGCCAGCAAGACTAGCGGGGGCGCCGGGCCCCGGGAGCTGTTTTTT | CASKTSGGAGPRELFF
TRBJ2-2 | TRBV6-5 | NA | many | TGTGCCAGCCGTGCGGGCGGGGAGCTGTTTTTT | CASRAGGELFF